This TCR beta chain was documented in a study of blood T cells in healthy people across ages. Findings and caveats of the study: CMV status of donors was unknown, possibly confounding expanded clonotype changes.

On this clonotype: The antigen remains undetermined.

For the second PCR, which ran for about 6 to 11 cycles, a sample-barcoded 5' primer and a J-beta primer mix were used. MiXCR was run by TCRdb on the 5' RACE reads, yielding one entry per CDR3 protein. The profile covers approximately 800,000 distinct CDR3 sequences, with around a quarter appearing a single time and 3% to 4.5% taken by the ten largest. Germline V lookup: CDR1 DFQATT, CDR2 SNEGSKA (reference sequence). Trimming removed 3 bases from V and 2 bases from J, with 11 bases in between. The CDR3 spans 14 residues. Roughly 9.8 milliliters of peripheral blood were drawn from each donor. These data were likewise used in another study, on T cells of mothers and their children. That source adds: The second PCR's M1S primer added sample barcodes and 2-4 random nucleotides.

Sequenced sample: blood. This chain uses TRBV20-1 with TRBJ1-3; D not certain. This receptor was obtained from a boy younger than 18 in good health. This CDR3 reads CSASPMTPGNTIYF. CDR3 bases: TGCAGTGCTAGCCCTATGACACCTGGAAACACCATATATTTT.